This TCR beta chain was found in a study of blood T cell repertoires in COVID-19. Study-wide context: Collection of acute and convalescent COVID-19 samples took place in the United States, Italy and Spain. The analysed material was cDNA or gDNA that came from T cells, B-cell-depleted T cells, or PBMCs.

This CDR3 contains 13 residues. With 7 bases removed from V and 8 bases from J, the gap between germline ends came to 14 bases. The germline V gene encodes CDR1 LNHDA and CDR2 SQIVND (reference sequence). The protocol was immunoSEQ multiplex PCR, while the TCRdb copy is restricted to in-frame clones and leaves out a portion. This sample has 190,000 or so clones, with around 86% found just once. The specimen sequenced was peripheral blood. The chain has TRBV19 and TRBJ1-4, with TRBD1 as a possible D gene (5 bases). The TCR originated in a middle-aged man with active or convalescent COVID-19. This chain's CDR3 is CASTPGEPEKLFF. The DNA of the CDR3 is TGTGCCAGTACCCCGGGGGAGCCCGAAAAACTGTTTTTT.